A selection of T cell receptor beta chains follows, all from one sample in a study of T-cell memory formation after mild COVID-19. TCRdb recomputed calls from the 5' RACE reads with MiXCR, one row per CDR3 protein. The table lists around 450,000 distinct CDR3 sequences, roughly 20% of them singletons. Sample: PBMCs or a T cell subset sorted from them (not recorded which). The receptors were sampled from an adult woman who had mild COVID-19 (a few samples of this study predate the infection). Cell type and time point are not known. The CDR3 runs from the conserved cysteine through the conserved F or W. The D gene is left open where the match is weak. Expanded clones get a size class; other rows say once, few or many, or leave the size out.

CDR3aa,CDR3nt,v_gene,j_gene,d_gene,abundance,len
CASSLALYEQYF,TGTGCCAGCAGCTTAGCCTTATACGAGCAGTACTTC,TRBV7-9,TRBJ2-7,.,.,12
CAISDLVTYNEQFF,TGTGCCATCAGTGATTTGGTGACCTACAATGAGCAGTTCTTC,TRBV10-3,TRBJ2-1,.,.,14
CASSARPGQGARTEAFF,TGTGCCAGTAGTGCTAGACCGGGACAGGGGGCCCGGACTGAAGCTTTCTTT,TRBV19,TRBJ1-1,TRBD1,.,17
CASSLTSAYNEQFF,TGTGCCAGCAGCTTGACTAGCGCCTACAATGAGCAGTTCTTC,TRBV5-5,TRBJ2-1,TRBD2,many,14
CASRFTGGSYGYTF,TGCGCCAGCAGGTTTACAGGGGGCAGCTATGGCTACACCTTC,TRBV4-1,TRBJ1-2,TRBD1,few,14
CASSETDTQYF,TGCGCCAGCAGCGAGACAGATACGCAGTATTTT,TRBV5-1,TRBJ2-3,.,.,11
CATRGTGIYGYTF,TGTGCCACCAGAGGGACGGGTATCTATGGCTACACCTTC,TRBV24-1,TRBJ1-2,.,few,13
CASSLGQGAGGYTF,TGTGCCAGCAGCCTCGGACAGGGGGCGGGTGGCTACACCTTC,TRBV7-9,TRBJ1-2,TRBD1,few,14
CASSLITAGGTTETQYF,TGTGCCAGCAGCTTAATCACAGCGGGGGGAACTACTGAGACCCAGTACTTC,TRBV7-8,TRBJ2-5,TRBD2,.,17
CASSVTGGDTLYF,TGTGCCAGCAGCGTCACAGGGGGGGACACCTTATATTTT,TRBV9,TRBJ1-3,TRBD1,once,13
CSEREGGTDEQYF,TGCAGTGAGCGGGAGGGCGGTACGGACGAGCAGTACTTC,TRBV20-1,TRBJ2-7,TRBD2,.,13
CASSLEQGGNEKLFF,TGCGCCAGCAGCTTGGAACAGGGTGGTAATGAAAAACTGTTTTTT,TRBV5-1,TRBJ1-4,.,.,15
CASSLAGQGRNSPLHF,TGTGCCAGCAGCTTGGCCGGTCAGGGCAGAAATTCACCCCTCCACTTT,TRBV5-6,TRBJ1-6,.,few,16
CASSQGLAGGHEQFF,TGTGCCAGCAGCCAGGGACTAGCGGGGGGCCATGAGCAGTTCTTC,TRBV7-3,TRBJ2-1,TRBD2,.,15
CASSLMGYGNQPQHF,TGTGCCAGCAGTTTAATGGGTTATGGCAATCAGCCCCAGCATTTT,TRBV12-3/TRBV12-4,TRBJ1-5,.,few,15
CASSLAVAGADTQYF,TGTGCCAGCAGCTTAGCGGTAGCAGGCGCAGATACGCAGTATTTT,TRBV7-8,TRBJ2-3,.,.,15
CASSSAGSSSTEAFF,TGTGCCAGCAGTTCCGCAGGGAGTTCAAGCACTGAAGCTTTCTTT,TRBV12-3/TRBV12-4,TRBJ1-1,.,.,15
CSASDIFGTRVGNEQFF,TGCAGTGCTAGTGATATCTTCGGGACACGTGTGGGAAATGAGCAGTTCTTC,TRBV20-1,TRBJ2-1,.,many,17
CAWGQGGSPLHF,TGTGCCTGGGGACAGGGTGGTTCACCCCTCCACTTT,TRBV30,TRBJ1-6,TRBD1,.,12
CASSQEGNGEFNYEQYF,TGTGCCAGCAGCCAAGAGGGAAACGGGGAATTTAACTACGAGCAGTACTTC,TRBV4-2,TRBJ2-7,.,.,17
CATSDSSGTGGLNEQFF,TGTGCCACCAGTGATTCGTCCGGGACAGGGGGTCTCAATGAGCAGTTCTTC,TRBV24-1,TRBJ2-1,TRBD1,few,17